These 14 T cell receptor beta chains share one sample of origin, sequenced in a study of blood T cell repertoires in COVID-19. The protocol was immunoSEQ multiplex PCR, while the TCRdb copy is restricted to in-frame clones and leaves out a portion. The sample contains about 26,000 clones, 92% of which appear only once. Material: peripheral blood. These receptors were collected from a human donor in a cohort sampled during active COVID-19.

This clone was counted a single time. The rearrangement joins TRBV7-9 to TRBJ2-5; TRBD1 aligns across 7 bases. Germline assignment: CDR1 SEHNR and CDR2 FQNEAQ (reference sequence). CDR3 size: 14 residues. Losses at the gene ends were 5 bases for V and 4 bases for J; bases not matched to a gene: 7. The CDR3 reads CASSLPPGGETQYF. CDR3 bases: TGTGCCAGCAGCCTACCGCCAGGGGGAGAGACCCAGTACTTC. Variable domain in full (rest from reference TRBV7-9 and TRBJ2-5): DTGVSQNPRHKITKRGQNVTFRCDPISEHNRLYWYRQTLGQGPEFLTYFQNEAQLEKSRLLSDRFSAERPKGSFSTLEIQRTEQGDSAMYLCASSLPPGGETQYFGPGTRLLVL.

This chain links TRBV2 with TRBJ1-2; possibly TRBD1 for D (6 bases). From germline, CDR1 is SNHLY and CDR2 FYNNEI. The CDR3 extends over 15 amino acids. With 7 bases removed from V and 8 bases from J, the gap between germline ends came to 23 bases. The chain's CDR3 is CASTEGGGWGKGYTF. Here the CDR3 DNA reads TGTGCCAGCACCGAAGGGGGGGGCTGGGGTAAGGGCTACACCTTC.

The chain joins TRBV29-1 to TRBJ1-1, with unresolved D. The germline CDR1 and CDR2 sequences are SQVTM and ANQGSEA. The CDR3 loop spans 13 amino acids. Trimming took off 4 bases at V and 8 bases at J, with 17 bases between the two ends. The DNA for the CDR3 is TGCAGCGTTGGAAACAGCCAACAGTCGGAAGCTTTCTTT. Its translation: CSVGNSQQSEAFF. The full variable domain, completed using reference TRBV29-1 and TRBJ1-1, is SAVISQKPSRDICQRGTSLTIQCQVDSQVTMMFWYRQQPGQSLTLIATANQGSEATYESGFVIDKFPISRPNLTFSTLTVSNMSPEDSSIYLCSVGNSQQSEAFFGQGTRLTVV.

This chain uses TRBV10-2 with TRBJ2-2, with D perhaps matching TRBD2 (7 bases). The germline V and J ends were trimmed by 7 bases and 2 bases, with 14 bases remaining between them. CDR1 is WSHSY and CDR2 is SAAADI in the germline V gene. The CDR3 covers 15 residues. CDR3 sequence (DNA): TGCGCCAGCATCGCGGGGGCGCGTAACACCGGGGAGCTGTTTTTT. Protein: CASIAGARNTGELFF.

The chain joins TRBV6-5 to TRBJ1-1; 7 nucleotides match TRBD1. V was clipped by 8 bases and J by 8 bases; unmatched bases: 5. This CDR3 comprises 11 residues. CDR1 MNHEY and CDR2 SVGAGI come from the germline V gene. The CDR3 protein is CASHRTGEAFF. The CDR3 nucleotides are TGTGCCAGCCACCGGACAGGCGAAGCTTTCTTT.

This sequence joins TRBV5-4 and TRBJ2-3; no definite D call. This CDR3 comprises 16 residues. Germline lookup yields CDR1 SGHNT and CDR2 YYREEE (reference sequence). V shed 0 bases and J shed 0 bases, with 11 bases lying between them. CDR3 sequence reads: CASSLGRRRSTDTQYF. CDR3 coding DNA: TGTGCCAGCAGCTTGGGAAGGCGGCGGAGCACAGATACGCAGTATTTT.

This sequence joins TRBV9 and TRBJ2-1, with D unresolved. The CDR3 is made up of 14 amino acids. Germline CDR1 and CDR2: SGDLS and YYNGEE. V was clipped by 0 bases and J by 5 bases, with 9 bases between them. CDR3 nucleotide sequence: TGTGCCAGCAGCGTAGTTGGCAGTAACAATGAGCAGTTCTTC. This encodes CASSVVGSNNEQFF. The full variable domain, rest sourced from reference TRBV9 and TRBJ2-1, is DSGVTQTPKHLITATGQRVTLRCSPRSGDLSVYWYQQSLDQGLQFLIQYYNGEERAKGNILERFSAQQFPDLHSELNLSSLELGDSALYFCASSVVGSNNEQFFGPGTRLTVL.

The rearrangement uses TRBV7-9 and TRBJ1-2, with 8 bases identical to TRBD1. The germline V gene encodes CDR1 SEHNR and CDR2 FQNEAQ (reference sequence). CDR3 size: 15 residues. After removal of 2 bases from V and 10 bases from J, the junction contained 12 bases not matched to a gene. The DNA for the CDR3 is TGTGCCAGCAGCTTAACCAGGGGGCTCTCGTGGGTCTACACCTTC. Translation gives CASSLTRGLSWVYTF.

The chain recombines TRBV10-3 with TRBJ2-3, with D tentatively TRBD2 (6 bases). The CDR3 spans 14 residues. Trimming pared 0 bases from V and 8 bases from J, leaving 12 bases between. The V gene's germline CDR1 is ENHRY and CDR2 SYGVKD. DNA of the CDR3: TGTGCCATCAGTGAGTCGACGGCCGGGGGTACGCAGTATTTT. Its protein is CAISESTAGGTQYF.

This clone has just a few counts. The V call is TRBV14, the J call TRBJ2-7; a possible D gene is TRBD2 (7 bases). Germline V gene lookup returns CDR1 SGHDN and CDR2 FVKESK. The CDR3 extends over 14 amino acids. V gave up 4 bases and J gave up 6 bases, with 16 bases separating them. The CDR3 reads CASSLLGGAGEQYF. The CDR3 nucleotides are TGTGCCAGCAGCCTGTTAGGGGGGGCGGGCGAGCAGTACTTC.

The chain couples TRBV11-2 to TRBJ1-5, with 9 nucleotides matching TRBD1. V was clipped by 5 bases and J by 5 bases; unmatched bases: 7. The germline gives CDR1 SGHAT, CDR2 FQNNGV. CDR3 size: 15 residues. The CDR3 spells CASSGRGTGHQPQHF. In nucleotides, the CDR3 is TGTGCCAGCAGCGGACGCGGGACAGGGCATCAGCCCCAGCATTTT.

The chain uses TRBV4-2 and TRBJ2-1; 8 bases match TRBD2. Losses at the gene ends were 1 base for V and 6 bases for J; bases not matched to a gene: 11. The CDR3 is made up of 17 amino acids. Germline V gives CDR1 LGHNA, CDR2 YNFKEQ. CDR3 sequence (DNA): TGTGCCAGCAGCCAAGTTGGTGCGGGGGGTAAGTTCAATGAGCAGTTCTTC. Amino acids: CASSQVGAGGKFNEQFF.

V usage is TRBV10-2 and J usage is TRBJ2-3, with D perhaps matching TRBD1 (6 bases). V was trimmed by 5 bases and J by 0 bases, leaving 12 bases between them. The germline CDR1 and CDR2 sequences are WSHSY and SAAADI. The CDR3 has 15 amino acids. DNA for the CDR3: TGCGCCAGCAGTATCCAGGGGAAGAGCACAGATACGCAGTATTTT. It specifies CASSIQGKSTDTQYF.

This clone was counted only a few times. V usage is TRBV6-6 and J usage is TRBJ1-2; tentatively, D is TRBD1 (6 bases). The V gene lost 6 bases and the J gene lost 2 bases, with 16 bases spanning the gap. CDR1 and CDR2 from the germline V gene are MNHNY and SVGAGI (reference sequence). This CDR3 has 15 residues. CDR3 sequence reads: CASSRTRTANYGYTF. The CDR3 DNA follows: TGTGCCAGCAGCCGCACGCGGACAGCGAACTATGGCTACACCTTC.